This T cell receptor beta chain originates from a study of blood T cells in healthy people across ages. The second PCR ran about 6 to 12 cycles with a sample-barcoded 5' primer and J-beta primers. TCRdb re-analysed the 5' RACE reads in MiXCR, keeping a single row per CDR3 protein. The sample holds more than 1,000,000 distinct CDR3 sequences; around 25% are singletons and the top ten take 0.65% to 0.75%. Trimming took off 3 bases at V and 9 bases at J, with 13 bases between the two ends. The CDR3 contains 13 residues. Germline V gives CDR1 SGHRS, CDR2 YFSETQ. This sample was shared with a second study, whose subject was T cells of mothers and their children.

Sequenced input: blood. The chain couples TRBV5-1 to TRBJ2-1, with D tentatively TRBD2 (5 bases). The receptor was isolated from a girl aged 2-10 years in good health. The CDR3 reads CASSSSPEVEQFF. The CDR3 bases are TGCGCCAGCAGCTCCTCCCCGGAGGTTGAGCAGTTCTTC.